A few counts support the clone carrying this TCR beta chain. The antigen is undetermined. Axillary draining lymph nodes of breast cancer patients supplied the node samples. This entry comes from a study of breast tumors, draining lymph nodes, adjacent tissues. Study results and caveats: Tumor repertoires ranked between lymph nodes and nontumor tissue in diversity, with V and J gene preferences.

V was pared by 7 bases and J by 7 bases, with 10 bases of the junction left unmatched. Germline V lookup: CDR1 SGHAT, CDR2 FQNNGV. The CDR3 consists of 14 residues. TCRdb independently ran MiXCR on the multiplex PCR reads; one entry per CDR3 protein. The table records about 94,000 distinct CDR3 sequences, approximately 30% of them present only once. The chain combines TRBV11-2 with TRBJ2-3, with 8 bases matching TRBD2. The sequencing input was axillary lymph node tissue. This clonotype originated in a female donor with breast cancer. Some clones in this sample may be carry-over from other donors' samples. CDR3 DNA sequence: TGTGCCAGCACCTCTGGTAGCGGGACCCATACGCAGTATTTT. The encoded protein is CASTSGSGTHTQYF.